The source of this T cell receptor (beta chain) is a study of cytomegalovirus exposure and HLA in healthy donors. Germline V CDR1 and CDR2: SQVTM, ANQGSEA. CDR3 length: 14 residues. V gave up 4 bases and J gave up 1 base, with 11 bases separating them. The PCR ran on 60 Vbeta and 13 Jbeta primers. The data were produced by immunoSEQ multiplex PCR, yet TCRdb's version contains in-frame clones alone and is incomplete. The table includes under 150,000 clones, under 90% detected once. Findings of the study overall: Being productive about 90% or about 30% of the time was typical of most TCR beta V segments in an earlier analysis.

On this clone: Its specificity is unknown.

This clonotype originated in a woman between 18 and 29 years old in good health and CMV-seronegative. Sequencing input: PBMCs. The gene calls are TRBV29-1 and TRBJ1-3, with D hard to call. The CDR3 DNA reads TGCAGCGTTGCAGGCACCGATTCTGGAAACACCATATATTTT. Translation gives CSVAGTDSGNTIYF.